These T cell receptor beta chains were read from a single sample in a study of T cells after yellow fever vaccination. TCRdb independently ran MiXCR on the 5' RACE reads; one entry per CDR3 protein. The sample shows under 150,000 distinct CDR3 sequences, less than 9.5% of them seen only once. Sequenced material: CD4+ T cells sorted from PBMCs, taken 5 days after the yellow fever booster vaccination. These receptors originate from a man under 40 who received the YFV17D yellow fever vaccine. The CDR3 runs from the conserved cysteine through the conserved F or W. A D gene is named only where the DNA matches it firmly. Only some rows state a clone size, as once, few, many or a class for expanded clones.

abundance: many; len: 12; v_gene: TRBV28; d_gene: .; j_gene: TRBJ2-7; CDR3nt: TGTGCCAGCAGTAAGGGGAACTACGAGCAGTACTTC; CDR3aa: CASSKGNYEQYF
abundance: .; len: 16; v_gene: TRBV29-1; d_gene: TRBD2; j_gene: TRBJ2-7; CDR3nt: TGCAGCGTTGAAGATCTACCGACTAGCGGGAGCGGCGAGCAGTACTTC; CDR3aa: CSVEDLPTSGSGEQYF
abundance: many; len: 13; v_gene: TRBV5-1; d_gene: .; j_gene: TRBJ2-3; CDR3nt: TGCGCCAGCAGCATACTGACTGGGGATACGCAGTATTTT; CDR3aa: CASSILTGDTQYF
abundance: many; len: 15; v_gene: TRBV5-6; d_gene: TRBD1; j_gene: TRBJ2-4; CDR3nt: TGTGCCAGCAGCTTGCCCGGGACAGGGGGGACGATTCAGTACTTC; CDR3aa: CASSLPGTGGTIQYF
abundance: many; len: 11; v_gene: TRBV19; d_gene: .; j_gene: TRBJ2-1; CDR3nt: TGTGCCAGTAGTATAGCCGATGAGCAGTTCTTC; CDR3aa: CASSIADEQFF
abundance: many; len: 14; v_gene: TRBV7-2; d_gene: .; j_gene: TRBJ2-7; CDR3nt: TGTGCCAGCAGCTTAGGCTCTTCACAAAACGAGCAGTACTTC; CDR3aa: CASSLGSSQNEQYF
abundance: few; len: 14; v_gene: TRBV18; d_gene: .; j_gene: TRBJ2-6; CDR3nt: TGTGCCAGCTCACCAGGGGGGGCGGGCAACGTCCTGACTTTC; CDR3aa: CASSPGGAGNVLTF
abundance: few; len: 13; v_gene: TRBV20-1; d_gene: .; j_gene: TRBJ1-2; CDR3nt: TGCAGTGCTAGTCCCACCTCGGGGGTTGGCTACACCTTC; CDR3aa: CSASPTSGVGYTF
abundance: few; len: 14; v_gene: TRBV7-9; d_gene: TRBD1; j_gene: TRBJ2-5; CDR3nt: TGTGCCAGCAGATACGGGACAGCACAAGAGACCCAGTACTTC; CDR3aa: CASRYGTAQETQYF
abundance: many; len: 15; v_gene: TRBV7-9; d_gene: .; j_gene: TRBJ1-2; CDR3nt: TGTGCCAGCAGCTCCCCAACCCTAAGGAACTATGGCTACACCTTC; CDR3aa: CASSSPTLRNYGYTF
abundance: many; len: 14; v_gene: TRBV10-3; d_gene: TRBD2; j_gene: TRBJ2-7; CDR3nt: TGTGCCATCCGTCCAGCGGGAGGGTCCTACGAGCAGTACTTC; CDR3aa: CAIRPAGGSYEQYF
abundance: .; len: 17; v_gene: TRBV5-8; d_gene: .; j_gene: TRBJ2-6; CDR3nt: TGTGCCAGCAGCCTAGGACGGACCTCTGTTTGGGCCAACGTCCTGACTTTC; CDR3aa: CASSLGRTSVWANVLTF
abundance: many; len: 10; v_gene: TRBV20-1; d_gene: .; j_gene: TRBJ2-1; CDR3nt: TGCAGTGCTTTAACCAATGAGCAGTTCTTC; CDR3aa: CSALTNEQFF
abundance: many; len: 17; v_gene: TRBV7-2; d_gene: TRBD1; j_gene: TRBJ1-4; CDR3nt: TGTGCCAGCAGCAAAAGAGGCTCCTGGACAGGGGGCGAAAAACTGTTTTTT; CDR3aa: CASSKRGSWTGGEKLFF
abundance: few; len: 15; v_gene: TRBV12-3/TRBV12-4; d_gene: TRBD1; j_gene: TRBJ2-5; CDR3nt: TGTGCCAGCAGGCCGCAGGGGGCCGTTTCGGAGACCCAGTACTTC; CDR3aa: CASRPQGAVSETQYF
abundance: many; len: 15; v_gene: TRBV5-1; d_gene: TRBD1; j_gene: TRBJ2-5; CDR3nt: TGCGCCAGCAGCTTGGATGGACAGGGACAAGAGACCCAGTACTTC; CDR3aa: CASSLDGQGQETQYF
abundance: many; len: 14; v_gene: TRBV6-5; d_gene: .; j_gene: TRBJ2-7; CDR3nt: TGTGCCAGCAGTTACTCGGTACCAACCTACGAGCAGTACTTC; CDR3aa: CASSYSVPTYEQYF
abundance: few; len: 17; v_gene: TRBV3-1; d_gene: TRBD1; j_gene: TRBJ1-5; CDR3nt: TGTGCCAGCAGCCAAGGGCTTCAGGGGGTGAGCAATCAGCCCCAGCATTTT; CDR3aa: CASSQGLQGVSNQPQHF
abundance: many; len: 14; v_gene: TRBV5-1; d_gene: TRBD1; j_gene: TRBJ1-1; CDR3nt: TGCGCCAGCACCACGACAGGGGCGGACACTGAAGCTTTCTTT; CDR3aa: CASTTTGADTEAFF
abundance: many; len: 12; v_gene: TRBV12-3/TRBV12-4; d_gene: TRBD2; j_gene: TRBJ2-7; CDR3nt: TGTGCCAGCAGTCCTAGCGGGAGCGGGCAGTACTTC; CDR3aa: CASSPSGSGQYF
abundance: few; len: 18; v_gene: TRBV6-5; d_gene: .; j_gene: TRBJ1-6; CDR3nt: TGTGCCAGCAGTTACTCGCCGACAGGCGCCTCCTATAATTCACCCCTCCACTTT; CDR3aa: CASSYSPTGASYNSPLHF
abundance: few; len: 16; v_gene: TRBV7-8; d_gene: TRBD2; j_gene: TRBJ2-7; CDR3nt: TGTGCCAGCAGCTTAGGCGGGACTAGCGGCGCTCAGGTGCAGTACTTC; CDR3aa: CASSLGGTSGAQVQYF
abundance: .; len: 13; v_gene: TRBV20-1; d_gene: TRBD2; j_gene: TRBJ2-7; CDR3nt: TGCAGTGCTAGCGTTAGCGGGAGCTACGAGCAGTACTTC; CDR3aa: CSASVSGSYEQYF
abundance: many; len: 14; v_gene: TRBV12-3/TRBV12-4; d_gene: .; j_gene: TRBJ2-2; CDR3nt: TGTGCCAGCCTTCCTAGGAGTAACACCGGGGAGCTGTTTTTT; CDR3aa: CASLPRSNTGELFF
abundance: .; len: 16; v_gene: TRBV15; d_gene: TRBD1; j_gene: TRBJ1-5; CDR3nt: TGTGCCACCAGCGCACTTCCTGGGACAGTTAATCAGCCCCAGCATTTT; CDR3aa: CATSALPGTVNQPQHF
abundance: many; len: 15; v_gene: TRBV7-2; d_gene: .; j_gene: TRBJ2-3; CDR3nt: TGTGCCAGCAGCCTCCGTTCTGTAGCGGCAGATACGCAGTATTTT; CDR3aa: CASSLRSVAADTQYF
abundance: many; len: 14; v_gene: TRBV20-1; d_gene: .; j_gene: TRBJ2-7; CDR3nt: TGCAGTGCTAGAGATCACAGCAGGAGGTACGAGCAGTACTTC; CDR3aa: CSARDHSRRYEQYF
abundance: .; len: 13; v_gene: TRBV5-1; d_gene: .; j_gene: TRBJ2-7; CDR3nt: TGCGCCAGCAGCTCCCAGGGAGAGTACGAGCAGTACTTC; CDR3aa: CASSSQGEYEQYF
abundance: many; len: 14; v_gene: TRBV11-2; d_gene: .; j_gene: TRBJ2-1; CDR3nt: TGTGCCAGTAGGCAAGCAGGCTCCTACAATGAGCAGTTCTTC; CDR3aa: CASRQAGSYNEQFF
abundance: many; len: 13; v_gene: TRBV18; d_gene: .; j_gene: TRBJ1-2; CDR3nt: TGTGCCAGCTCACGACAGTCTGCGTATGGCTACACCTTC; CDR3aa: CASSRQSAYGYTF
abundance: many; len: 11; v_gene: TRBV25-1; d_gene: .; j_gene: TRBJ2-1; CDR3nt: TGTGCCTCCTTAGGAGACAATGAGCAGTTCTTC; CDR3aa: CASLGDNEQFF
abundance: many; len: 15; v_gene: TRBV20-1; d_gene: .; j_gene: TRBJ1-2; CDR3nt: TGCAGTGCTAGAGGGACCGGGGGAACTAACTATGGCTACACCTTC; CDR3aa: CSARGTGGTNYGYTF
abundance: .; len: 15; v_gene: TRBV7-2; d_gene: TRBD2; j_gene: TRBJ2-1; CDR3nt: TGTGCCAACAGCCGGACTAGCGGGAGTTACAATGAGCAGTTCTTC; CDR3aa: CANSRTSGSYNEQFF
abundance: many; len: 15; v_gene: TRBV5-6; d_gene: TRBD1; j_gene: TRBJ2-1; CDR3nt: TGTGCCAGCAGCTTGGAGGTGGACAGGGGGAATGAGCAGTTCTTC; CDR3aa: CASSLEVDRGNEQFF
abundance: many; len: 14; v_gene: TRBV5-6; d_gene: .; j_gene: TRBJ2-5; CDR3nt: TGTGCCAGCAGCTTGGTAACAGACCAAGAGACCCAGTACTTC; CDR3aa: CASSLVTDQETQYF
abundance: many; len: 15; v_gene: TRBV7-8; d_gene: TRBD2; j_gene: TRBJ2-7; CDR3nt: TGTGCCAGCAGCGCGGGACTAGCGGGAACCTACGAGCAGTACTTC; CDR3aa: CASSAGLAGTYEQYF